These 32 T cell receptor beta chains came from one sample sequenced in a study of blood T cell repertoires in COVID-19. Libraries were prepared by immunoSEQ multiplex PCR; TCRdb keeps only in-frame clonotypes and omits some of them. The table lists around 200,000 clones, 75% to 90% of them singletons, with 6.2% in the top ten. The sequencing sample was made of PBMCs or T cells enriched from blood (not recorded which). These receptors were collected from a middle-aged man who had recovered from COVID-19.

This chain joins TRBV11-2 and TRBJ2-3; no firm D call. CDR1 is SGHAT, CDR2 FQNNGV, per germline. The CDR3 runs 13 residues. Between the trimmed V and J ends, which lost 1 base and 6 bases, there was a span of 8 bases. The CDR3 loop is CASSLVLVDTQYF. In DNA, the CDR3 is TGTGCCAGCAGCTTAGTCCTCGTCGATACGCAGTATTTT.

The chain employs TRBV28 and TRBJ1-1, with a tentative D call TRBD1 (5 bases). V gave up 4 bases and J gave up 2 bases, with 14 bases separating them. The CDR3 is made up of 15 amino acids. From germline, CDR1 is MDHEN and CDR2 SYDVKM. CDR3 in amino acids: CASSSRRGGNTEAFF. For the CDR3, the DNA is TGTGCCAGCAGTTCCCGGCGGGGGGGAAACACTGAAGCTTTCTTT.

The chain couples TRBV5-1 to TRBJ2-1; 7 positions match TRBD1. This CDR3 region has 18 residues. V lost 1 base and J lost 2; bases outside the gene matches: 12. Germline values: CDR1 SGHRS, CDR2 YFSETQ. DNA of the CDR3: TGCGCCAGCAGCTTGTTCTTTCCCCGACAGGGACCCTACAATGAGCAGTTCTTC. Protein: CASSLFFPRQGPYNEQFF.

The chain employs TRBV10-3 and TRBJ1-2; D ambiguous. V was cut by 7 bases and J by 4 bases, with 13 bases left in between. CDR3 length equals 13 residues. The germline V gene has CDR1 ENHRY and CDR2 SYGVKD. The CDR3 protein is CAIKEEVLYGYTF. The CDR3, as DNA: TGTGCCATCAAGGAGGAGGTTCTCTATGGCTACACCTTC.

The chain combines TRBV24-1 with TRBJ2-7; D gene unclear. Trimming shortened V by 4 bases and J by 2 bases, and 11 bases separated the two germline ends. CDR1 KGHDR and CDR2 SFDVKD come from the germline V gene. The CDR3 covers 14 residues. DNA of the CDR3: TGTGCCACCAGTGAAGCCAGGCTTACCTACGAGCAGTACTTC. Protein: CATSEARLTYEQYF.

The chain employs TRBV28 and TRBJ2-7, with a tentative D call TRBD2 (7 bases). Germline loops: CDR1 MDHEN, CDR2 SYDVKM. V shed 5 bases and J shed 5 bases, with 13 bases lying between them. The CDR3 is made up of 13 amino acids. CDR3 nucleotide sequence: TGTGCCAGCAGTCTCGGGGGGCGGAACGAGCAGTACTTC. It codes for CASSLGGRNEQYF.

This chain joins TRBV28 and TRBJ2-4; no definite D call. CDR1 is MDHEN, CDR2 SYDVKM, per germline. V gave up 9 bases and J gave up 0 bases, with 12 bases separating them. The CDR3 extends over 14 amino acids. This CDR3 is CASRLGAAKNIQYF. The CDR3 DNA reads as TGTGCCAGTAGGCTGGGCGCAGCCAAAAACATTCAGTACTTC.

This chain uses TRBV5-1 with TRBJ1-2, with D possibly TRBD1 on 6 matching bases. Trimming shortened V by 4 bases and J by 2 bases, and 15 bases separated the two germline ends. The CDR3 covers 15 residues. Germline values: CDR1 SGHRS, CDR2 YFSETQ. The CDR3 nucleotides read TGCGCCAGCAGCCAGGTAGCGGGGGCCAACTATGGCTACACCTTC. Amino acids: CASSQVAGANYGYTF.

The chain links TRBV5-1 to TRBJ2-3; a possible D gene is TRBD2 (5 bases). The CDR3 consists of 15 residues. The germline CDR1 and CDR2 sequences are SGHRS and YFSETQ. V was clipped by 1 base and J by 4 bases, with 13 bases between them. In nucleotides, the CDR3 is TGCGCCAGCAGCTTGTCACGGGATCTGGCAGATACGCAGTATTTT. Translating it yields CASSLSRDLADTQYF.

The chain couples TRBV10-3 to TRBJ2-2; 8 bases agree with TRBD1. V dropped 8 bases and J dropped 1; count of bases not matched to a gene: 3. The CDR3 contains 14 residues. Germline values: CDR1 ENHRY, CDR2 SYGVKD. The CDR3 reads CAIRTGKNTGELFF. In nucleotides, the CDR3 is TGTGCCATCCGGACAGGGAAGAACACCGGGGAGCTGTTTTTT.

The count of this clone is one. The chain recombines TRBV19 with TRBJ1-5; D may be TRBD1 (5 bases). CDR1 LNHDA and CDR2 SQIVND come from the germline V gene (reference sequence). V was trimmed by 3 bases and J by 6 bases, leaving 12 bases between them. This CDR3 is built from 14 residues. CDR3 sequence reads: CASSMGRGFQPQHF. For the CDR3, the DNA is TGTGCCAGTAGTATGGGCCGGGGGTTTCAGCCCCAGCATTTT.

The chain recombines TRBV28 with TRBJ1-1; 7 bases are a match to TRBD1. Germline CDR1 and CDR2: MDHEN and SYDVKM. Germline trimming cut 5 bases from V and 5 bases from J; bases unmatched to any gene: 5. The CDR3 extends over 13 amino acids. The CDR3 loop is CASSQGVLTEAFF. The CDR3 DNA reads TGTGCCAGCAGTCAGGGGGTATTGACTGAAGCTTTCTTT.

This clone was detected only a few times. This chain links TRBV5-1 with TRBJ2-1; no definite D call. There are 15 residues in the CDR3. V was cut by 0 bases and J by 0 bases, with 7 bases left in between. Germline V gene sequence: CDR1 SGHRS, CDR2 YFSETQ. The CDR3 coding sequence is TGCGCCAGCAGCTTGGATCCGAGCTCCTACAATGAGCAGTTCTTC. It encodes CASSLDPSSYNEQFF.

Details on this clone: Compared with germline, one end of the junction differs, possibly owing to a read error. The chain employs TRBV6-5 and TRBJ2-3, with D perhaps matching TRBD1 (5 bases). This CDR3 spans 13 amino acids. CDR1 is MNHEY and CDR2 is SVGAGI in the germline V gene. CDR3 region: CASSYRGTDTQYF. CDR3 bases: TGTGCCAGCAGTTACAGGGGTACAGATACACAGTATTTT.

This clone was detected only once. J is TRBJ2-5 and V is TRBV5-8, with 8 bases fitting TRBD2. The CDR3 is 12 residues long. The J segment lost 10 bases and the V segment lost 4 bases, leaving 6 bases of the junction unmatched. CDR1 and CDR2 from the germline V gene are SGHTS and YDEGEE. In DNA, the CDR3 is TGTGCCAGCAGCGCCCTGCGGGGGGTCCAGTACTTC. Its protein is CASSALRGVQYF.

This clone was recorded once. The chain is built from TRBV15 and TRBJ2-6; D is possibly TRBD1 (5 bases). Germline lookup yields CDR1 LNHNV and CDR2 YYDKDF (reference sequence). V was shortened by 5 bases and J by 0 bases, with 11 bases between the two germline ends. The CDR3 contains 16 residues. In nucleotides, the CDR3 is TGTGCCACCAGCGCGGCCAGGGCCTCTGGGGCCAACGTCCTGACTTTC. Translated: CATSAARASGANVLTF. Complete variable domain (other parts from reference TRBV15 and TRBJ2-6): DAMVIQNPRYQVTQFGKPVTLSCSQTLNHNVMYWYQQKSSQAPKLLFHYYDKDFNNEADTPDNFQSRRPNTSFCFLDIRSPGLGDTAMYLCATSAARASGANVLTFGAGSRLTVL.

This chain connects TRBV7-9 to TRBJ2-7; 7 nucleotides match TRBD1. Germline CDR1 and CDR2: SEHNR and FQNEAQ (reference sequence). V trimming: 5 bases; J trimming: 2 bases; junction bases outside the gene matches: 6. The CDR3 extends over 14 amino acids. This CDR3 is CASSAQGEPYEQYF. Here the CDR3 DNA reads TGTGCCAGCAGCGCGCAGGGGGAACCCTACGAGCAGTACTTC. The full variable domain, in which reference TRBV7-9 and TRBJ2-7 provide the parts outside the CDR3, is DTGVSQNPRHKITKRGQNVTFRCDPISEHNRLYWYRQTLGQGPEFLTYFQNEAQLEKSRLLSDRFSAERPKGSFSTLEIQRTEQGDSAMYLCASSAQGEPYEQYFGPGTRLTVT.

The V call is TRBV2, the J call TRBJ1-2; D not resolved. CDR1 is SNHLY and CDR2 is FYNNEI in the germline V gene. Trimming shortened V by 2 bases and J by 14 bases, and 12 bases separated the two germline ends. The CDR3 covers 11 residues. The CDR3 coding sequence is TGTGCCAGCAGTGAATGGGAGACTGGGACCTTC. It specifies CASSEWETGTF. The entire variable domain, with the rest obtained from reference TRBV2 and TRBJ1-2, is as follows: EPEVTQTPSHQVTQMGQEVILRCVPISNHLYFYWYRQILGQKVEFLVSFYNNEISEKSEIFDDQFSVERPDGSNFTLKIRSTKLEDSAMYFCASSEWETGTFGSGTRLTVV.

The V gene is TRBV7-8, the J gene TRBJ1-4; 7 nucleotides agree with TRBD1. The CDR3 is 13 amino acids. V lost 8 bases, J lost 5 bases, and 5 bases stayed unmatched. Looked up from germline, CDR1 is SGHVS and CDR2 is FQNEAQ. CDR3: CASVGTVNEKLFF. The CDR3 bases are TGTGCCAGCGTGGGGACAGTCAATGAAAAACTGTTTTTT. The whole variable domain, filled in from reference TRBV7-8 and TRBJ1-4, reads GAGVSQSPRYKVAKRGQDVALRCDPISGHVSLFWYQQALGQGPEFLTYFQNEAQLDKSGLPSDRFFAERPEGSVSTLKIQRTQQEDSAVYLCASVGTVNEKLFFGSGTQLSVL.

The chain carries TRBV19 and TRBJ1-1, with 7 bases matching TRBD1. V shed 4 bases, J shed 1 base, and the junction held 0 bases outside the gene matches. The germline V gene has CDR1 LNHDA and CDR2 SQIVND (reference sequence). The CDR3 contains 13 residues. The CDR3: CASSKGANTEAFF. The CDR3 DNA reads as TGTGCCAGTAGTAAGGGGGCGAACACTGAAGCTTTCTTT.

V and J are TRBV6-6 and TRBJ1-4, with a tentative D call TRBD1 (6 bases). Deletions cut 0 bases from V and 7 bases from J, with 12 bases between. Germline assignment: CDR1 MNHNY and CDR2 SVGAGI (reference sequence). The CDR3 runs 15 residues. As DNA, the CDR3 is TGTGCCAGCAGTTACTCGGGGGCAGGGATTGAAAAACTGTTTTTT. Protein sequence: CASSYSGAGIEKLFF.

This clone has a count of ten or more. The CDR3 region is CASRDRAPTEAFF. DNA for the CDR3: TGTGCCAGCAGGGACAGGGCACCCACTGAAGCTTTCTTT. V is TRBV6-5 and J is TRBJ1-1, with 8 positions matching TRBD1. Germline-derived CDR1 and CDR2 are MNHEY and SVGAGI. The CDR3 is 13 amino acids. V gave up 6 bases and J gave up 4 bases; unmatched junction bases: 4.

The chain recombines TRBV28 with TRBJ2-7; 7 nucleotides align to TRBD1. Germline loops: CDR1 MDHEN, CDR2 SYDVKM. The CDR3 sequence is 14 residues long. Germline trimming cut 5 bases from V and 6 bases from J; bases unmatched to any gene: 10. CDR3 region: CASSVPGTAVEQYF. CDR3 coding DNA: TGTGCCAGCAGTGTTCCCGGGACAGCCGTCGAGCAGTACTTC.

The chain is built from TRBV7-9 and TRBJ2-7; 10 positions match TRBD2. With 7 bases clipped from V and 10 bases from J, the junction kept 7 bases outside the gene matches. The CDR3 spans 12 residues. Germline V lookup: CDR1 SEHNR, CDR2 FQNEAQ (reference sequence). This CDR3 reads CASKASGGRQYF. The DNA for the CDR3 is TGTGCCAGCAAGGCTAGCGGGGGCCGACAGTACTTC.

The chain uses TRBV19 and TRBJ1-1; 9 bases fit TRBD1. CDR1 and CDR2 (germline): LNHDA, SQIVND (reference sequence). V lost 8 bases and J lost 3; bases outside the gene matches: 13. CDR3 length: 16 residues. CDR3 region: CASLRNLGQGYTEAFF. In DNA, the CDR3 is TGTGCCAGTCTAAGGAATCTCGGACAGGGGTACACTGAAGCTTTCTTT.

This chain connects TRBV4-1 to TRBJ2-2; D not certain. Trimming pared 4 bases from V and 0 bases from J, leaving 3 bases between. CDR1 and CDR2 (germline): MGHRA, YSYEKL. The CDR3 spans 13 residues. In DNA, the CDR3 is TGCGCCAGCAGCCCCACGAACACCGGGGAGCTGTTTTTT. It codes for CASSPTNTGELFF.

This chain uses TRBV7-9 with TRBJ2-1; 11 nucleotides match TRBD2. Germline V gives CDR1 SEHNR, CDR2 FQNEAQ (reference sequence). The CDR3 is 16 residues long. V lost 2 bases and J lost 4; bases outside the gene matches: 4. In DNA, the CDR3 is TGTGCCAGCAGCTTACTTACTAGCGGGGGATACAATGAGCAGTTCTTC. It specifies CASSLLTSGGYNEQFF.

The chain joins TRBV9 to TRBJ1-1; D call uncertain. The CDR3 length is 15 residues. V dropped 1 base and J dropped 1 base, with 11 bases sitting between them. Germline V lookup: CDR1 SGDLS, CDR2 YYNGEE. The CDR3 DNA reads as TGTGCCAGCAGCGTATTGGCTGATAAGAACACTGAAGCTTTCTTT. This sequence encodes CASSVLADKNTEAFF.

The rearrangement uses TRBV19 and TRBJ1-3; 8 bases match TRBD1. Trimming took 3 bases from V and 2 from J; bases not matched to a gene: 3. This CDR3 comprises 15 residues. Germline V lookup: CDR1 LNHDA, CDR2 SQIVND (reference sequence). CDR3 amino acids: CASSIQGATGNTIYF. The CDR3 DNA follows: TGTGCCAGTAGTATCCAGGGGGCTACTGGAAACACCATATATTTT.

This clone was recorded once. This sequence joins TRBV24-1 and TRBJ1-1; D gene uncertain. V was shortened by 5 bases and J by 4 bases, with 13 bases between the two germline ends. CDR3 size: 14 residues. Germline assignment: CDR1 KGHDR and CDR2 SFDVKD. CDR3 in DNA: TGTGCCACCAGTGGAGGTAGTGCCCCCACTGAAGCTTTCTTT. This sequence encodes CATSGGSAPTEAFF.

The chain employs TRBV29-1 and TRBJ2-3; D perhaps matches TRBD1 (6 bases). The CDR3 loop spans 12 amino acids. The germline CDR1 and CDR2 sequences are SQVTM and ANQGSEA. V was trimmed by 4 bases and J by 5 bases, leaving 10 bases between them. The CDR3 region is CSVVRGQDTQYF. The CDR3 DNA is TGCAGCGTTGTCAGGGGTCAAGATACGCAGTATTTT.

This chain connects TRBV3-1 (or the pseudogene TRBV3-2) to TRBJ1-5; unclear D gene. From germline, CDR1 is LGHDT and CDR2 YNNKEL (reference sequence). This CDR3 has 13 residues. Trimming shortened V by 0 bases and J by 3 bases, and 3 bases separated the two germline ends. CDR3: CASSQELNQPQHF. The CDR3, as DNA: TGTGCCAGCAGCCAAGAACTCAATCAGCCCCAGCATTTT.